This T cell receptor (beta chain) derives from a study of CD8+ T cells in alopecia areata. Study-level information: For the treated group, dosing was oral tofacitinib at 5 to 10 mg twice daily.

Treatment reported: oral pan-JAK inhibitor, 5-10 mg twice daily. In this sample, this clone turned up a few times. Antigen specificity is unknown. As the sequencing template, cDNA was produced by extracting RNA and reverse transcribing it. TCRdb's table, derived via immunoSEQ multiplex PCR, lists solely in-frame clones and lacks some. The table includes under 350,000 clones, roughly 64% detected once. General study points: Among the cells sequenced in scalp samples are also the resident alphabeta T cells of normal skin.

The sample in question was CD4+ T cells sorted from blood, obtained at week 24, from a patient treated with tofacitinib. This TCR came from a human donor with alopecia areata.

CDR3 amino acids: CASSTRDSPLHF. The CDR3, as DNA: TGTGCCAGCAGCACCAGGGATTCACCCCTCCACTTT. This chain connects TRBV6-5 to TRBJ1-6, with a weak D call TRBD1 (5 bases). The CDR3 spans 12 residues. Trimming cost V 6 bases and J 8 bases, with 8 bases left between them. Germline V gene sequence: CDR1 MNHEY, CDR2 SVGAGI.